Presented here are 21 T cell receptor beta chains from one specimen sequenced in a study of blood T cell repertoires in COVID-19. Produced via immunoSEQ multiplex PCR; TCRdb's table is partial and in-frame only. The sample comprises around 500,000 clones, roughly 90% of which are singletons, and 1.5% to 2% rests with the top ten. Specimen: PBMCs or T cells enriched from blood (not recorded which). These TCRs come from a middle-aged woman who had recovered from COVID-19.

The CDR3: CASRRTGENTEAFF. CDR3 nucleotide sequence: TGCGCCAGCAGACGGACAGGGGAGAACACTGAAGCTTTCTTT. This chain uses TRBV4-1 with TRBJ1-1; 9 bases are shared with TRBD1. V dropped 6 bases and J dropped 1; count of bases not matched to a gene: 3. Germline lookup yields CDR1 MGHRA and CDR2 YSYEKL. The CDR3 extends over 14 amino acids.

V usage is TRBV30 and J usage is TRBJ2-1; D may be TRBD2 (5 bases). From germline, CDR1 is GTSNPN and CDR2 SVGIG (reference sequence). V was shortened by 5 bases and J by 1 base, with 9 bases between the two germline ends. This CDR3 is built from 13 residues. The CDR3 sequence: CAWASGSYNEQFF. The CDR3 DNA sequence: TGTGCCTGGGCCTCGGGGTCCTACAATGAGCAGTTCTTC.

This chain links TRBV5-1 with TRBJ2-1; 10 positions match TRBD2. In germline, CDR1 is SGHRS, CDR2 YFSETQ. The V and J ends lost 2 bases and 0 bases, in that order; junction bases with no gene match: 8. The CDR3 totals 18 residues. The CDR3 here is CASSLRLAGLSSYNEQFF. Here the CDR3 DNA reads TGCGCCAGCAGCTTACGACTAGCGGGCCTAAGCTCCTACAATGAGCAGTTCTTC. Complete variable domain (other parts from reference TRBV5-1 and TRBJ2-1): KAGVTQTPRYLIKTRGQQVTLSCSPISGHRSVSWYQQTPGQGLQFLFEYFSETQRNKGNFPGRFSGRQFSNSRSEMNVSTLELGDSALYLCASSLRLAGLSSYNEQFFGPGTRLTVL.

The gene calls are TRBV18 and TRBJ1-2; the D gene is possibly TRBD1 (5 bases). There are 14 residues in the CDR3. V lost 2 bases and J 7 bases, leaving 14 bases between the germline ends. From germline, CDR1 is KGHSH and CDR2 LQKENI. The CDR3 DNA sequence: TGTGCCAGCTCACCAGGTCCAGGGTATAGTGGCTACACCTTC. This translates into CASSPGPGYSGYTF.

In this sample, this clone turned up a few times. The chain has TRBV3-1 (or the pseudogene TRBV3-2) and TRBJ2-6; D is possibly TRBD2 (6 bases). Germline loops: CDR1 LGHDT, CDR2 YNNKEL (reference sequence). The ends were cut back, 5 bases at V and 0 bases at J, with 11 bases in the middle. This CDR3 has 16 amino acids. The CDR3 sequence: CASSWRDPSGANVLTF. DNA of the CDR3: TGTGCCAGCAGCTGGAGGGACCCCTCTGGGGCCAACGTCCTGACTTTC.

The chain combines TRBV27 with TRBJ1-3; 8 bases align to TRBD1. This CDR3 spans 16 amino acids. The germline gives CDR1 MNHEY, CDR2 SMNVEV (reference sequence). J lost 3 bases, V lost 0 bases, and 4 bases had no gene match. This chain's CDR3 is CASSLSSGGLGNTIYF. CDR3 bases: TGTGCCAGCAGTTTATCGTCAGGGGGCCTTGGAAACACCATATATTTT.

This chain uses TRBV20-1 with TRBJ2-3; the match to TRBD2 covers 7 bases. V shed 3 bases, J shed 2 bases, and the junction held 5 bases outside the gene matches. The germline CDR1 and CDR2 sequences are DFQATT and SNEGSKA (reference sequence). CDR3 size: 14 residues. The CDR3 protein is CSASLREITDTQYF. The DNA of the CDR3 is TGCAGTGCTAGTCTGCGGGAGATCACAGATACGCAGTATTTT.

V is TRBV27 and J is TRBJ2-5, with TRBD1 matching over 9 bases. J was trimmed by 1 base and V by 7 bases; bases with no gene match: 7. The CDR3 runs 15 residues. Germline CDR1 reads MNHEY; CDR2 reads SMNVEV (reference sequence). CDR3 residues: CASKFLTGGQETQYF. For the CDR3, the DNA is TGTGCCAGCAAGTTTCTGACAGGGGGCCAAGAGACCCAGTACTTC.

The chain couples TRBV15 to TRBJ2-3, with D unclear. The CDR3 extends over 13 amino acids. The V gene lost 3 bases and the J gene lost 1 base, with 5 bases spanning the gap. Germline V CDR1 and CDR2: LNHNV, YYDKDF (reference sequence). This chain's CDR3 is CATSRTRTDTQYF. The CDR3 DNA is TGTGCCACCAGCAGGACTCGCACAGATACGCAGTATTTT.

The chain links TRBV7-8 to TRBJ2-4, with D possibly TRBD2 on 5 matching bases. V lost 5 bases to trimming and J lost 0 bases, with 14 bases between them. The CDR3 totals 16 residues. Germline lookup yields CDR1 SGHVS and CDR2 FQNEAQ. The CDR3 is CASSPMGGLAKNIQYF. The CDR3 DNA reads TGTGCCAGCAGCCCGATGGGCGGGTTAGCCAAAAACATTCAGTACTTC.

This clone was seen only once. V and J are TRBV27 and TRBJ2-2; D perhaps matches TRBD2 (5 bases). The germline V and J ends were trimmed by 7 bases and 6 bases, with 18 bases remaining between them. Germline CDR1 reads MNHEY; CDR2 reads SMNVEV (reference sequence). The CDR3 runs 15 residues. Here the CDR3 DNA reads TGTGCCAGCACCCAAAGATACGGGATCGCCGGGGAGCTGTTTTTT. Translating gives CASTQRYGIAGELFF.

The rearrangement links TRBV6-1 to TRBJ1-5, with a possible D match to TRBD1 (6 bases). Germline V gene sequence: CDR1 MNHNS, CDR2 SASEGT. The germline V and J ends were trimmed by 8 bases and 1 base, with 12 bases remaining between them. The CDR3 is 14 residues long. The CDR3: CASGVRGSNQPQHF. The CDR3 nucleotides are TGTGCCAGCGGAGTTAGGGGGAGCAATCAGCCCCAGCATTTT.

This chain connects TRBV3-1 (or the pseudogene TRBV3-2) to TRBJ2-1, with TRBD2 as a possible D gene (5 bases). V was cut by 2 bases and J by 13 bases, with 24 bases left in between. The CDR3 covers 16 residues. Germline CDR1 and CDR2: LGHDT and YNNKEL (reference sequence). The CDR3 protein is CASSQNPIELAGGQFF. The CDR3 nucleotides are TGTGCCAGCAGCCAAAACCCAATCGAGCTAGCCGGCGGACAGTTCTTC.

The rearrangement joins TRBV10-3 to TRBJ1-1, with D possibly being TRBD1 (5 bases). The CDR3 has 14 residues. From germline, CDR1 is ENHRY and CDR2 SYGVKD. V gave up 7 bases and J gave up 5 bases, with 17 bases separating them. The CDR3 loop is CAIKPRESPTEAFF. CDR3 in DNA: TGTGCCATCAAACCCAGGGAATCTCCGACTGAAGCTTTCTTT.

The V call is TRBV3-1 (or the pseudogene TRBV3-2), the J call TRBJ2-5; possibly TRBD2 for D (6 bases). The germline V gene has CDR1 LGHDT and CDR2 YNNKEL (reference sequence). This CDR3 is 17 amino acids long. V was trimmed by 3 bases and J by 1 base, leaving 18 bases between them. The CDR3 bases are TGTGCCAGCAGCCATTCTTCCTTCCGGGGACTCCAAGAGACCCAGTACTTC. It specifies CASSHSSFRGLQETQYF.

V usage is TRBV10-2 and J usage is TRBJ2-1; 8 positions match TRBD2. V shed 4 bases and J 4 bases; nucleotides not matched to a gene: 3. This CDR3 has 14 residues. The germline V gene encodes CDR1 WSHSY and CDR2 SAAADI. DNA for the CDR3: TGCGCCAGCAGTGCCGGGAGGGCTTACAATGAGCAGTTCTTC. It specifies CASSAGRAYNEQFF.

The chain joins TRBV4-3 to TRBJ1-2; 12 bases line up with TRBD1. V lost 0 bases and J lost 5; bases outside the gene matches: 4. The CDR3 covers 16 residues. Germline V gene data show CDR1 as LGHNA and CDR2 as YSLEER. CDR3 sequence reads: CASSQDGTGGAYGYTF. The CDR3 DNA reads TGCGCCAGCAGCCAAGACGGGACAGGGGGCGCGTATGGCTACACCTTC.

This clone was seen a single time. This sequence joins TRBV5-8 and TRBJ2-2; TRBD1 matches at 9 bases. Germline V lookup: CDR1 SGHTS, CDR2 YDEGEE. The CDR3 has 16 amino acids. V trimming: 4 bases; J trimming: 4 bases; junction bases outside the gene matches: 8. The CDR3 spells CASSRTGGQSTGELFF. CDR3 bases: TGTGCCAGCAGCCGAACAGGGGGCCAAAGCACCGGGGAGCTGTTTTTT.

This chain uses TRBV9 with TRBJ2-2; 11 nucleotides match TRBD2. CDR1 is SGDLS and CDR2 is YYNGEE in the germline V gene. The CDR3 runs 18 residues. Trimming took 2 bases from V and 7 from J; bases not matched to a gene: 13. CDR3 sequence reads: CASSVQESSGRSGGELFF. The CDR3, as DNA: TGTGCCAGCAGCGTTCAAGAGTCTAGCGGGAGGTCGGGCGGGGAGCTGTTTTTT.

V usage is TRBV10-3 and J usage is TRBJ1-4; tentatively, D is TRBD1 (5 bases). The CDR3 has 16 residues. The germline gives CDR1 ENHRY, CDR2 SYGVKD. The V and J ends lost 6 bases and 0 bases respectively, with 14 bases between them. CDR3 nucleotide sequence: TGTGCCATCAGAGACAGAGGATACTCAACTAATGAAAAACTGTTTTTT. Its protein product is CAIRDRGYSTNEKLFF.

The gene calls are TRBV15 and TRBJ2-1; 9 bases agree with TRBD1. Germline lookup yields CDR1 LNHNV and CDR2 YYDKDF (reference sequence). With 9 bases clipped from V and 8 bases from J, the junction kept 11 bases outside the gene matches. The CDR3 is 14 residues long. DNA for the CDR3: TGTGCCACAGGACCGGGACAGGGAATCGATGAGCAGTTCTTC. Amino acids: CATGPGQGIDEQFF.